This T cell receptor beta chain stems from a study of CD8+ T cells in alopecia areata. Study-wide points: Lesional tissue from the scalp (especially in alopecia totalis/universalis) showed higher clonality than normal scalp.

Peripheral blood, together with lesional scalp punch biopsies, was collected from alopecia areata patients. Starting from PBMCs, sorting isolated CD4+ and CD8+ T cells. Comments on this clone: Antigen specificity is unknown.

Germline V gene sequence: CDR1 MNHEY, CDR2 SVGAGI. Trimming removed 3 bases at V and 5 bases at J, with 17 bases between. The CDR3 is 15 residues long. RNA extraction was followed by reverse transcription into cDNA, which acted as the sequencing template. Sequencing was performed with immunoSEQ multiplex PCR; in TCRdb, only in-frame clones are kept and a portion is missing. The table includes about 120,000 clones, more than 30% detected once. The sample consisted of CD4+ T cells sorted from blood. This receptor was taken from a human donor with alopecia areata. The V gene is TRBV6-5, the J gene TRBJ2-7; D is perhaps TRBD1 (5 bases). The CDR3 DNA sequence: TGTGCCAGCAGTTATCAGGGAAGGCCCGGCGACGAGCAGTACTTC. It codes for CASSYQGRPGDEQYF.